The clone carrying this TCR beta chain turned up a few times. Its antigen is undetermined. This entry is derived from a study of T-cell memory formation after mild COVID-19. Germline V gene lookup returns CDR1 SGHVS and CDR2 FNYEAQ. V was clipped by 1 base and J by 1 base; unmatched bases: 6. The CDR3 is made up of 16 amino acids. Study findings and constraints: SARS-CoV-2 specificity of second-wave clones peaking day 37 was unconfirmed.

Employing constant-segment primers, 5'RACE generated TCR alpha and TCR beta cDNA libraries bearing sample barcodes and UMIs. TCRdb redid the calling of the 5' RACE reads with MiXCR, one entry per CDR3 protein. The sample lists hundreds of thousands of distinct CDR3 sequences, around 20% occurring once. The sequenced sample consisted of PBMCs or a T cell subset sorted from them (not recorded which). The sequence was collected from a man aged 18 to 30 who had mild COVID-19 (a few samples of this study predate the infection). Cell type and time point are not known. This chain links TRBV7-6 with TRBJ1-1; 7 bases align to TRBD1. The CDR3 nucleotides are TGTGCCAGCAGCTTAGGATCCGGGACAGCGAACACTGAAGCTTTCTTT. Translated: CASSLGSGTANTEAFF.